A selection of T cell receptor beta chains follows, all from one sample in a study of vaccination and CD4 T cells after COVID-19. One entry per CDR3 protein results from TCRdb running MiXCR on the PCR reads. The profile shows several thousand distinct CDR3 sequences, approximately 22% of them singletons. The antigens of these receptors remain unknown. Sequencing used CD4+ T cells from blood, cultured in vitro. Receptor source: a human donor who had recovered from COVID-19. Each CDR3 is given with its conserved first and last residue. A D gene is named only where the DNA matches it firmly. Rows may omit the clone size; those that give it use once, few, many or a size class.

D	J	V	size	CDR3	DNA
NA	TRBJ2-5	TRBV7-2	medium-sized	CASSLDGNFQETQYF	TGTGCCAGCAGCTTAGACGGTAACTTCCAAGAGACCCAGTACTTC
TRBD1	TRBJ1-1	TRBV20-1	NA	CSVRGLNTEAFF	TGCAGTGTAAGGGGGCTTAACACTGAAGCTTTCTTT
NA	TRBJ2-4	TRBV2	NA	CASSGRTLNIQYF	TGTGCCAGCAGTGGAAGGACCCTAAACATTCAGTACTTC
TRBD1	TRBJ1-6	TRBV27	NA	CASSPRDRVFSPLNF	TGTGCCAGCAGTCCCCGGGACAGGGTGTTTTCACCCCTCAACTTT
NA	TRBJ2-2	TRBV19	NA	CASRGLMNTGELFF	TGTGCCAGTAGAGGGCTGATGAACACCGGGGAGCTGTTTTTT
NA	TRBJ2-1	TRBV7-2	NA	CASSSPREQFF	TGTGCCAGCAGCTCCCCAAGAGAGCAGTTCTTC
NA	TRBJ2-2	TRBV19	NA	CASHRGGSGTGELFF	TGTGCCAGTCATAGGGGGGGCTCAGGCACCGGGGAGCTGTTTTTT
NA	TRBJ2-3	TRBV7-8	NA	CASSLYDSPTDTQYF	TGTGCCAGCAGCTTATACGACAGCCCCACAGATACGCAGTATTTT
NA	TRBJ2-3	TRBV4-1	NA	CASSQDYGEHRTDTQYF	TGCGCCAGCAGCCAAGATTACGGGGAGCACCGCACAGATACGCAGTATTTT
NA	TRBJ2-7	TRBV7-8	medium-sized	CASSLAEGLSYEQYF	TGTGCCAGCAGCTTAGCGGAGGGCTTATCCTACGAGCAGTACTTC
TRBD1	TRBJ1-1	TRBV7-9	few	CASSMTGSRTEAFF	TGTGCCAGCAGTATGACAGGGAGTCGCACTGAAGCTTTCTTT
TRBD1	TRBJ1-2	TRBV12-3/TRBV12-4	few	CASKNRGGYGYTF	TGTGCCAGCAAAAACAGGGGGGGCTATGGCTACACCTTC
NA	TRBJ2-1	TRBV27	few	CASSRGGGGREQFF	TGTGCCAGCAGTCGAGGGGGAGGGGGACGTGAGCAGTTCTTC
NA	TRBJ1-1	TRBV5-1	NA	CASSPGLYLNTEAFF	TGCGCCAGCAGCCCAGGACTCTATTTGAACACTGAAGCTTTCTTT
NA	TRBJ1-6	TRBV10-3	few	CAITRDLSSPLHF	TGTGCCATCACGCGGGACTTAAGTTCACCCCTCCACTTT
NA	TRBJ1-1	TRBV6-1	NA	CASRRDRSTEAFF	TGTGCCAGCAGAAGAGACAGGAGCACTGAAGCTTTCTTT
NA	TRBJ2-1	TRBV5-1	few	CASSKGHFYEQFF	TGCGCCAGCAGCAAAGGACATTTCTATGAGCAGTTCTTC
TRBD1	TRBJ1-1	TRBV6-1	medium-sized	CASTRQGTEAFF	TGTGCCAGCACCCGACAGGGAACTGAAGCTTTCTTT
TRBD2	TRBJ2-1	TRBV9	NA	CASSPRGGGTYNEQFF	TGTGCCAGCAGCCCGCGGGGGGGCGGCACCTACAATGAGCAGTTCTTC
NA	TRBJ1-1	TRBV12-5	medium-sized	CASGLEGLGTEAFF	TGTGCTAGTGGTTTGGAGGGGTTGGGAACTGAAGCTTTCTTT
NA	TRBJ2-2	TRBV6-1	NA	CASNFGSRATGELFF	TGTGCCAGCAATTTCGGGTCCCGAGCCACCGGGGAGCTGTTTTTT
NA	TRBJ2-3	TRBV2	NA	CASSEPAEEADTQYF	TGTGCCAGCAGTGAACCTGCGGAAGAGGCAGATACGCAGTATTTT
NA	TRBJ1-4	TRBV27	medium-sized	CASSLSFGLEKLFF	TGTGCCAGCAGTTTATCGTTCGGGCTGGAAAAACTGTTTTTT
NA	TRBJ2-3	TRBV12-3/TRBV12-4	NA	CASSPGLASTDTQYF	TGTGCCAGCAGCCCAGGGCTAGCGAGCACAGATACGCAGTATTTT
NA	TRBJ1-2	TRBV6-1	NA	CANSEVRNDGYTF	TGTGCCAACAGTGAGGTCAGAAACGATGGCTACACCTTC
NA	TRBJ1-2	TRBV12-3/TRBV12-4	few	CASSLLIDTNYGYTF	TGTGCCAGCAGCCTGCTGATAGATACTAACTATGGCTACACCTTC
TRBD1	TRBJ1-5	TRBV6-1	NA	CASSRGAGGQPQHF	TGTGCCAGCAGCCGCGGGGCAGGGGGACAGCCCCAGCATTTT
NA	TRBJ1-1	TRBV30	NA	CAWTRKQGSEAFF	TGTGCCTGGACCCGGAAGCAGGGAAGTGAAGCTTTCTTT
NA	TRBJ1-2	TRBV10-1	NA	CASSESTDYGYTF	TGCGCCAGCAGTGAGTCGACGGACTATGGCTACACCTTC
NA	TRBJ2-1	TRBV20-1	few	CSALTGTVDNEQFF	TGCAGTGCTTTAACAGGGACCGTCGACAATGAGCAGTTCTTC
TRBD1	TRBJ1-5	TRBV20-1	large	CSARGQGADQPQHF	TGCAGTGCTAGGGGACAGGGGGCAGATCAGCCCCAGCATTTT
NA	TRBJ2-2	TRBV19	few	CASSNAATNTGELFF	TGTGCCAGTAGTAATGCGGCCACGAACACCGGGGAGCTGTTTTTT
NA	TRBJ1-6	TRBV6-5	NA	CASSYFVPSGSNNSPLHF	TGTGCCAGCAGTTACTTTGTGCCCAGCGGGTCCAATAATTCACCCCTCCACTTT
TRBD1	TRBJ2-5	TRBV5-6	NA	CASSSGQYRGTQYF	TGTGCCAGCAGCAGTGGACAATACAGGGGAACCCAGTACTTC
TRBD2	TRBJ2-4	TRBV12-3/TRBV12-4	once	CASSWTSGDIQYF	TGTGCCAGCAGTTGGACTAGCGGGGACATTCAGTACTTC
TRBD1	TRBJ1-6	TRBV20-1	medium-sized	CSAREDRGNSPLHF	TGCAGTGCTAGAGAGGACAGGGGGAATTCACCCCTCCACTTT
TRBD1	TRBJ1-1	TRBV6-5	medium-sized	CASSLRTGGVNTEAFF	TGTGCCAGCAGTTTGCGGACAGGGGGCGTCAACACTGAAGCTTTCTTT
NA	TRBJ1-1	TRBV10-3	NA	CAISGGGGNTEAFF	TGTGCCATCAGTGGGGGGGGGGGAAACACTGAAGCTTTCTTT
NA	TRBJ2-7	TRBV20-1	few	CSARDTGYEQYF	TGCAGTGCTAGAGATACCGGGTACGAGCAGTACTTC
NA	TRBJ1-2	TRBV5-3	few	CARSFREANYGYTF	TGTGCCAGAAGCTTCAGGGAAGCTAACTATGGCTACACCTTC
TRBD1	TRBJ1-3	TRBV7-9	medium-sized	CASSSTGGSGNTIYF	TGTGCCAGCAGTTCAACAGGGGGCTCTGGAAACACCATATATTTT
NA	TRBJ2-5	TRBV20-1	few	CSARGAGDQETQYF	TGCAGTGCTAGGGGGGCAGGGGACCAAGAGACCCAGTACTTC
NA	TRBJ2-3	TRBV2	NA	CASSEPGKLSDTQYF	TGTGCCAGCAGTGAGCCTGGGAAATTGTCAGATACGCAGTATTTT
NA	TRBJ2-7	TRBV30	once	CAWSAVYFEQYF	TGTGCCTGGAGTGCAGTTTATTTCGAGCAGTACTTC
NA	TRBJ1-1	TRBV7-6	medium-sized	CASSLAGTGSAEAFF	TGTGCCAGCAGCTTAGCTGGGACGGGGTCCGCTGAAGCTTTCTTT
NA	TRBJ2-7	TRBV6-1	NA	CASSEPRQPPYEQYF	TGTGCCAGCAGTGAGCCGAGACAGCCACCCTACGAGCAGTACTTC
NA	TRBJ2-3	TRBV11-1	few	CASSLLARENTDTQYF	TGTGCCAGCAGCTTATTAGCCAGGGAAAACACAGATACGCAGTATTTT
NA	TRBJ2-2	TRBV14	NA	CASSQLPGRGTGELFF	TGTGCCAGCAGCCAACTTCCGGGACGGGGCACCGGGGAGCTGTTTTTT
TRBD2	TRBJ2-7	TRBV5-8	NA	CASSLAKSGGYPYEQYF	TGTGCCAGCAGCTTGGCCAAAAGCGGGGGTTACCCCTACGAGCAGTACTTC
NA	TRBJ2-7	TRBV5-8	few	CASSTSDSPYEQYF	TGTGCCAGCAGCACATCGGACAGCCCCTACGAGCAGTACTTC
NA	TRBJ2-5	TRBV12-5	medium-sized	CASAPEPGETQYF	TGTGCTAGTGCCCCTGAGCCTGGAGAGACCCAGTACTTC